Following are 18 T cell receptor beta chains from one sample sequenced in a study of blood T cell repertoires in COVID-19. The method was immunoSEQ multiplex PCR; TCRdb's version includes in-frame clones alone and lacks a portion of them. In the table there are some 160,000 clones, approximately 90% of which are singletons. Source material: peripheral blood. All receptors derive from a man aged 45-60 years who had recovered from COVID-19.

The gene calls are TRBV18 and TRBJ1-3, with a possible D match to TRBD1 (6 bases). With 5 bases removed from V and 2 bases from J, the gap between germline ends came to 10 bases. Germline V gene lookup returns CDR1 KGHSH and CDR2 LQKENI. CDR3 length equals 14 residues. For the CDR3, the DNA is TGTGCCAGCTCAAAGGACAGAACTGGAAACACCATATATTTT. Translation gives CASSKDRTGNTIYF.

The gene calls are TRBV4-3 and TRBJ2-3; 9 bases map to TRBD2. Looked up from germline, CDR1 is LGHNA and CDR2 is YSLEER. This CDR3 comprises 16 residues. The trim removed 2 bases at V and 2 bases at J, leaving 5 bases unmatched. The CDR3 region is CASSQQTSGYTDTQYF. In DNA form, the CDR3 reads TGCGCCAGCAGCCAACAGACTAGCGGATACACAGATACGCAGTATTTT.

The V gene is TRBV5-4, the J gene TRBJ1-1; 9 bases line up with TRBD1. The CDR3 sequence is 17 residues long. Trimming at V came to 0 bases and at J to 1 base, leaving 7 bases not matched to a gene. CDR1 and CDR2 from the germline V gene are SGHNT and YYREEE (reference sequence). The CDR3 region has the DNA TGTGCCAGCAGCTTGGGACCGGGACAGGGAAAGAACACTGAAGCTTTCTTT. Protein sequence: CASSLGPGQGKNTEAFF.

Details on this clone: One end of the junction is discordant with germline, which a read error may explain. The gene calls are TRBV19 and TRBJ2-3; D is possibly TRBD2 (6 bases). This CDR3 has 15 amino acids. Germline V gene lookup returns CDR1 LNHDA and CDR2 SQIVND (reference sequence). In DNA form, the CDR3 reads TGTGCCAGTAGTACAGGGACTGGGAGCACACATACGCAGTATTTT. Translated, it gives CASSTGTGSTHTQYF. The full variable domain, its missing parts supplied by reference TRBV19 and TRBJ2-3, is DGGITQSPKYLFRKEGQNVTLSCEQNLNHDAMYWYRQDPGQGLRLIYYSQIVNDFQKGDIAEGYSVSREKKESFPLTVTSAQKNPTAFYLCASSTGTGSTHTQYFGPGTRLTVL.

CDR3 in amino acids: CASTEGVSGNTIYF. CDR3 bases: TGTGCCAGCACCGAAGGGGTGTCTGGAAACACCATATATTTT. The rearrangement joins TRBV11-2 to TRBJ1-3, with D perhaps TRBD1 (5 bases). Trimming cost V 7 bases and J 1 base, with 11 bases left between them. This CDR3 contains 14 residues. The germline gives CDR1 SGHAT, CDR2 FQNNGV.

The chain couples TRBV3-1 (or the pseudogene TRBV3-2) to TRBJ1-1, with a possible D match to TRBD1 (5 bases). The CDR3 has 16 amino acids. Germline V gene sequence: CDR1 LGHDT, CDR2 YNNKEL (reference sequence). Trimming shortened V by 3 bases and J by 10 bases, and 24 bases separated the two germline ends. The CDR3 DNA follows: TGTGCCAGCAGCCATCGAGGGACGAGCGCCGGGGGAGGAGCTTTCTTT. Protein product: CASSHRGTSAGGGAFF.

The V call is TRBV10-1, the J call TRBJ1-1; 7 bases are a match to TRBD1. J gave up 8 bases and V 5 bases, and 2 bases lay outside the gene matches. This CDR3 region has 11 residues. The germline V gene encodes CDR1 WNHNN and CDR2 SYGVQD (reference sequence). The CDR3 protein is CASSTGVEAFF. The CDR3 bases are TGCGCCAGCAGTACAGGGGTCGAAGCTTTCTTT.

The rearrangement uses TRBV3-1 (or the pseudogene TRBV3-2) and TRBJ1-3, with D hard to call. Trimming removed 0 bases from V and 4 bases from J, with 4 bases in between. This CDR3 is built from 13 residues. CDR1 and CDR2 (germline): LGHDT, YNNKEL (reference sequence). The CDR3 is CASSQERGNTIYF. The CDR3 DNA follows: TGTGCCAGCAGCCAAGAGAGAGGAAACACCATATATTTT.

This chain connects TRBV2 to TRBJ2-7; D unclear. V was clipped by 2 bases and J by 0 bases, with 11 bases between them. The CDR3 length is 15 residues. The germline V gene has CDR1 SNHLY and CDR2 FYNNEI. The CDR3 loop is CASSEIISSSYEQYF. DNA for the CDR3: TGTGCCAGCAGTGAAATTATTTCCAGCTCCTACGAGCAGTACTTC.

The CDR3 sequence is CASSSGQMNTEAFF. CDR3 nucleotides: TGTGCCAGCAGCTCGGGACAGATGAACACTGAAGCTTTCTTT. The chain carries TRBV7-2 and TRBJ1-1; 7 positions match TRBD1. The CDR3 covers 14 residues. Germline trimming cut 4 bases from V and 0 bases from J; bases unmatched to any gene: 2. Germline CDR1 SGHTA, CDR2 FQGNSA.

This chain joins TRBV5-1 and TRBJ2-7, with TRBD1 matching over 11 bases. The CDR3 totals 13 residues. V was pared by 7 bases and J by 5 bases, with 5 bases of the junction left unmatched. CDR1 and CDR2 from the germline V gene are SGHRS and YFSETQ. The CDR3 protein is CASRGQGDDEQYF. The CDR3 region has the DNA TGCGCCAGCCGGGGACAGGGGGACGACGAGCAGTACTTC.

V usage is TRBV9 and J usage is TRBJ1-3; D might be TRBD1 (5 bases). This CDR3 is built from 15 residues. Germline V gives CDR1 SGDLS, CDR2 YYNGEE. Trimming took off 0 bases at V and 2 bases at J, with 9 bases between the two ends. In DNA form, the CDR3 reads TGTGCCAGCAGCGTAGTCGGGGGTGCTGGAAACACCATATATTTT. Amino acids: CASSVVGGAGNTIYF. Complete variable domain (other parts from reference TRBV9 and TRBJ1-3): DSGVTQTPKHLITATGQRVTLRCSPRSGDLSVYWYQQSLDQGLQFLIQYYNGEERAKGNILERFSAQQFPDLHSELNLSSLELGDSALYFCASSVVGGAGNTIYFGEGSWLTVV.

The chain is built from TRBV7-9 and TRBJ2-5; 16 bases line up with TRBD2. The junction had 11 bases not matched to a gene; V was cut back by 5 bases and J by 5 bases. The CDR3 has 18 residues. Germline CDR1 is SEHNR and CDR2 is FQNEAQ (reference sequence). The CDR3 region has the DNA TGTGCCAGCAGCCCCCCTGGGACTAGCGGGGGGGCCGAGGAGACCCAGTACTTC. It is translated as CASSPPGTSGGAEETQYF.

The V and J genes are TRBV6-5 and TRBJ2-7; the match to TRBD2 covers 9 bases. Germline loops: CDR1 MNHEY, CDR2 SVGAGI. With 6 bases clipped from V and 0 bases from J, the junction kept 3 bases outside the gene matches. This CDR3 region has 14 residues. The CDR3 loop reads CASRLAGASYEQYF. CDR3 coding DNA: TGTGCCAGCAGGTTAGCGGGAGCCTCCTACGAGCAGTACTTC.

This chain connects TRBV2 to TRBJ2-3; TRBD2 aligns across 9 bases. CDR1 SNHLY and CDR2 FYNNEI come from the germline V gene. The CDR3 extends over 16 amino acids. J was trimmed by 0 bases and V by 6 bases; bases with no gene match: 7. The DNA for the CDR3 is TGTGCCAGCAGCCCGGCGGGGGGGCCTAGCACAGATACGCAGTATTTT. This sequence encodes CASSPAGGPSTDTQYF.

This clone was counted a few times. V gene TRBV6-2 or TRBV6-3 combines with J gene TRBJ2-3, with D perhaps matching TRBD1 (6 bases). V was shortened by 2 bases and J by 3 bases, with 9 bases between the two germline ends. The CDR3 extends over 14 amino acids. CDR1 is MNHEY, CDR2 SVGEGT, per germline. The CDR3 spells CASSYTGTTDTQYF. CDR3 nucleotides: TGTGCCAGCAGTTACACCGGGACAACAGATACGCAGTATTTT.

The V call is TRBV11-2, the J call TRBJ1-2, with D perhaps matching TRBD1 (6 bases). The germline V gene has CDR1 SGHAT and CDR2 FQNNGV. The V and J ends lost 5 bases and 1 base respectively, with 14 bases between them. CDR3 length: 15 amino acids. CDR3 coding DNA: TGTGCCAGCAGCATACAGGGCAGGGATAACTATGGCTACACCTTC. It codes for CASSIQGRDNYGYTF.

The J gene is TRBJ2-7, the V gene TRBV5-4; 7 nucleotides align to TRBD1. In germline, CDR1 is SGHNT, CDR2 YYREEE (reference sequence). This CDR3 region has 15 residues. J lost 5 bases, V lost 2 bases, and 10 bases had no gene match. The CDR3 reads CASSLSTGADHEQYF. For the CDR3, the DNA is TGTGCCAGCAGCTTATCAACAGGGGCGGATCACGAGCAGTACTTC.